This T cell receptor (beta chain) was sequenced in a study of regulatory T cells in long-lasting Graves disease. Indicated time point: newly diagnosed GD, antithyroid drugs for less than 3 months. From RNA extracted from PBMCs, the TCR library was made. Staff took roughly 8.1 milliliters of peripheral blood and put it into EDTA tubes. Both iRepertoire HTBI primers and Arm-PCR of CDR3 regions were used to build the TCR beta libraries. TCRdb itself ran the multiplex PCR reads through MiXCR, one entry per CDR3 protein. This table has about 200,000 distinct CDR3 sequences, around 19% appearing once. This clonotype appeared many times. V trimming: 2 bases; J trimming: 2 bases; junction bases outside the gene matches: 6. The CDR3 extends over 16 amino acids. Germline V gives CDR1 SGHRS, CDR2 YFSETQ. These same records also appear under a second study, on T cells in Graves' hyperthyroidism and ophthalmopathy. That investigation notes: When ophthalmopathy did not progress within 18 months, Graves' hyperthyroidism was considered stable. RT-PCR in the first round (using the HTBI primer set) targeted the TCR CDR3.

This clonotype was obtained from a woman aged 25 to 39 with Graves disease. The rearrangement joins TRBV5-1 to TRBJ2-7, with 11 positions matching TRBD2. The material sequenced was peripheral blood mononuclear cells (PBMCs), taken at new diagnosis, from a patient treated with antithyroid drugs. CDR3 region: CASSFLPGLAAYEQYF. The CDR3 region has the DNA TGCGCCAGCAGCTTTTTACCGGGACTAGCGGCCTACGAGCAGTACTTC.